The 14 T cell receptor beta chains below come from one sample, sequenced in a study of blood T cells in healthy people across ages. Primers used in a second PCR of roughly 6 to 12 cycles were a sample-barcoded 5' primer and a J-beta primer mix. TCRdb re-analysed the 5' RACE reads in MiXCR, keeping a single row per CDR3 protein. The sample gives fewer than 2,000,000 distinct CDR3 sequences, about 31% of which show up once; about 11% is in the top ten. Sequences were obtained from blood. All receptors come from a woman between 25 and 40 years old in good health.

J is TRBJ2-1 and V is TRBV28, with D possibly TRBD2 on 6 matching bases. This CDR3 contains 14 residues. CDR1 is MDHEN, CDR2 SYDVKM, per germline. Trimming took off 7 bases at V and 7 bases at J, with 17 bases between the two ends. The DNA of the CDR3 is TGTGCCAGCATGTCTTCGGCGGGGCGGAATGAGCAGTTCTTC. Translation gives CASMSSAGRNEQFF.

This chain joins TRBV20-1 and TRBJ2-1, with TRBD2 as a possible D gene (6 bases). The CDR3 contains 16 residues. The ends were cut back, 6 bases at V and 4 bases at J, with 22 bases in the middle. The germline V gene has CDR1 DFQATT and CDR2 SNEGSKA (reference sequence). In DNA, the CDR3 is TGCAGTGCCCCGCCTCCTCACGGGGGTTCTTACAATGAGCAGTTCTTC. Amino acid sequence: CSAPPPHGGSYNEQFF.

The chain joins TRBV15 to TRBJ2-7; the match to TRBD1 covers 10 bases. V was clipped by 5 bases and J by 4 bases; unmatched bases: 5. Germline CDR1 and CDR2: LNHNV and YYDKDF (reference sequence). The CDR3 covers 14 residues. CDR3 in amino acids: CATSRTGGEYEQYF. CDR3 bases: TGTGCCACCAGCCGGACAGGGGGAGAATACGAGCAGTACTTC.

This clonotype was seen many times. The chain joins TRBV29-1 to TRBJ1-2; no clear D gene. Germline CDR1 SQVTM, CDR2 ANQGSEA. V gave up 4 bases and J gave up 3 bases, with 6 bases separating them. This CDR3 is 11 amino acids long. CDR3 residues: CSVVLDYGYTF. The CDR3 DNA reads TGCAGCGTTGTGCTGGACTATGGCTACACCTTC.

The gene calls are TRBV6-2 or TRBV6-3 and TRBJ2-7; the D gene is possibly TRBD2 (6 bases). Trimming left V 0 bases short and J 2 bases short, with 11 bases between. The CDR3 is 15 amino acids. Germline values: CDR1 MNHEY, CDR2 SVGEGT. This chain's CDR3 is CASSYSAGPTYEQYF. Here the CDR3 DNA reads TGTGCCAGCAGTTACTCAGCGGGCCCCACCTACGAGCAGTACTTC.

There are a few counts of this clonotype. The V and J genes are TRBV9 and TRBJ2-1, with 13 bases lining up with TRBD2. Germline assignment: CDR1 SGDLS and CDR2 YYNGEE. The CDR3 runs to 15 residues. J was trimmed by 8 bases and V by 3 bases; bases with no gene match: 5. The CDR3 DNA reads TGTGCCAGCAGCGGCGGGACTAGCGGGAACTATGAGCAGTTCTTC. This codes for CASSGGTSGNYEQFF.

The J gene is TRBJ2-5, the V gene TRBV29-1; 9 bases are shared with TRBD1. The V gene end was trimmed by 6 bases and the J gene end by 11 bases; junction bases not matched to a gene: 13. Germline V gene sequence: CDR1 SQVTM, CDR2 ANQGSEA. There are 13 residues in the CDR3. CDR3 in amino acids: CSVSGQGLREQYF. The DNA for the CDR3 is TGCAGCGTGTCGGGACAGGGACTCCGGGAGCAGTACTTC.

This CDR3 reads CASSDDRGDFF. In DNA form, the CDR3 reads TGTGCCAGCAGTGATGACAGGGGCGATTTCTTT. The chain recombines TRBV6-5 with TRBJ1-1; TRBD1 matches at 8 bases. Trimming at V came to 5 bases and at J to 13 bases, leaving 6 bases not matched to a gene. CDR3 length: 11 amino acids. Per germline, CDR1 MNHEY and CDR2 SVGAGI.

The chain links TRBV28 to TRBJ1-6; 7 bases match TRBD1. The V gene end was trimmed by 5 bases and the J gene end by 10 bases; junction bases not matched to a gene: 8. CDR1 MDHEN and CDR2 SYDVKM come from the germline V gene. The CDR3 totals 14 residues. The CDR3 loop is CASSPPVRGSPLHF. In DNA, the CDR3 is TGTGCCAGCAGTCCTCCCGTCAGGGGGTCACCCCTCCACTTT. Full variable domain (rest looked up from reference TRBV28 and TRBJ1-6): DVKVTQSSRYLVKRTGEKVFLECVQDMDHENMFWYRQDPGLGLRLIYFSYDVKMKEKGDIPEGYSVSREKKERFSLILESASTNQTSMYLCASSPPVRGSPLHFGNGTRLTVT.

J is TRBJ2-3 and V is TRBV20-1; D might be TRBD2 (7 bases). The V end was cut by 1 base, the J end by 1 base, with 9 bases between. The CDR3 extends over 14 amino acids. Germline V gene sequence: CDR1 DFQATT, CDR2 SNEGSKA (reference sequence). Here the CDR3 reads CSARGRGRTDTQYF. Here the CDR3 DNA reads TGCAGTGCTAGAGGGCGGGGGCGCACAGATACGCAGTATTTT.

This clonotype was picked up one time. The chain employs TRBV20-1 and TRBJ1-5; D not certain. Germline CDR1 DFQATT, CDR2 SNEGSKA (reference sequence). V shed 0 bases and J shed 2 bases, with 20 bases lying between them. The CDR3 loop spans 18 amino acids. In DNA, the CDR3 is TGCAGTGCTAGAGATTACGAGCCTTGGGGTTACGGCAATCAGCCCCAGCATTTT. This gives the protein CSARDYEPWGYGNQPQHF.

The chain carries TRBV7-9 and TRBJ1-1; the D is unclear. V was pared by 4 bases and J by 5 bases, with 14 bases between. The CDR3 extends over 14 amino acids. The V gene's germline CDR1 is SEHNR and CDR2 FQNEAQ (reference sequence). The CDR3 loop reads CASSCGQDETEAFF. In DNA, the CDR3 is TGTGCCAGCAGCTGCGGCCAAGACGAGACTGAAGCTTTCTTT.

This clonotype has a handful of counts. The chain links TRBV30 to TRBJ1-1; maybe TRBD1 (5 bases). V was clipped by 0 bases and J by 6 bases, with 8 bases between them. The germline CDR1 and CDR2 sequences are GTSNPN and SVGIG (reference sequence). CDR3 length equals 12 residues. The CDR3: CAWSVLGAEAFF. The CDR3 DNA reads as TGTGCCTGGAGTGTTTTGGGGGCTGAAGCTTTCTTT. Looking up the rest from reference TRBV30 and TRBJ1-1 gives the full variable domain: SQTIHQWPATLVQPVGSPLSLECTVEGTSNPNLYWYRQAAGRGLQLLFYSVGIGQISSEVPQNLSASRPQDRQFILSSKKLLLSDSGFYLCAWSVLGAEAFFGQGTRLTVV.

This clonotype appeared a few times. The chain links TRBV5-6 to TRBJ2-1; a weak D match, TRBD2 (7 bases). The V and J ends lost 4 bases and 4 bases respectively, with 21 bases between them. This CDR3 comprises 17 residues. Germline-derived CDR1 and CDR2 are SGHDT and YYEEEE. In DNA, the CDR3 is TGTGCCAGCAGCCTGAAGGACAGCCCCGGGGGGTACAATGAGCAGTTCTTC. As protein: CASSLKDSPGGYNEQFF.